This record covers a single T cell receptor beta chain. The data originate from a study of blood T cell repertoires in COVID-19. Participants were placed into cohorts based on the clinical history they reported. Trimming cost V 1 base and J 2 bases; bases outside gene matches: 6. The length of the CDR3 is 17 residues. Germline CDR1 LGHDT, CDR2 YNNKEL (reference sequence). As processed by the authors: Nucleated cell number was recorded as an estimate derived from reference gene primer amplification. Here immunoSEQ multiplex PCR was the method, and the copy in TCRdb shows in-frame clones only, minus some. V, J and clone size reflect that table, while D and trimming were determined from the DNA. Of some 250,000 clones in the sample, approximately 91% were seen once.

The receptor was derived from a woman between 35 and 50 years old with acute COVID-19. The J gene is TRBJ2-4, the V gene TRBV3-1 (or the pseudogene TRBV3-2); 9 positions agree with TRBD1. Specimen: PBMCs or T cells enriched from blood (not recorded which). The CDR3 region has the DNA TGTGCCAGCAGCCAAGGGGGACAGGGACAGTCCAAAAACATTCAGTACTTC. Amino acid sequence: CASSQGGQGQSKNIQYF.